The 26 T cell receptor beta chains given below trace back to one sample, sequenced in a study of T cell changes during pregnancy in multiple sclerosis. TCRdb's table, derived via immunoSEQ multiplex PCR, lists solely in-frame clones and lacks some. The sample consists of 65,000 to 90,000 clones, approximately 92% of them appearing once. Here the sequenced sample was peripheral blood, taken in the third trimester of pregnancy. These receptors were collected from a female donor in good health, enrolled as a control in a pregnancy study.

This clone was found a few times. The chain joins TRBV30 to TRBJ1-1, with D unclear. In germline, CDR1 is GTSNPN, CDR2 SVGIG (reference sequence). The CDR3 contains 13 residues. V was clipped by 3 bases and J by 1 base, with 9 bases between them. The CDR3 coding sequence is TGTGCCTGGAGGCCCAGGTCGAACACTGAAGCTTTCTTT. Residues: CAWRPRSNTEAFF.

The chain has TRBV19 and TRBJ2-2; 13 nucleotides match TRBD2. CDR3 length: 17 amino acids. Looked up from germline, CDR1 is LNHDA and CDR2 is SQIVND (reference sequence). The V and J ends lost 9 bases and 0 bases, in that order; junction bases with no gene match: 7. CDR3 region: CARTVLAGGTNTGELFF. CDR3 DNA: TGTGCCAGGACCGTACTAGCGGGGGGGACGAACACCGGGGAGCTGTTTTTT.

V gene TRBV21-1 combines with J gene TRBJ2-7; whether TRBD1, the table's D call, matches the DNA was not checked. TRBV21-1 is deemed a pseudogene. The CDR3 runs 16 residues. This CDR3 is CASSARGQGSSYEQYF. In DNA, the CDR3 is TGTGCCAGCAGCGCCCGGGGTCAGGGGAGCTCCTACGAGCAGTACTTC.

The CDR3, as DNA: TGTGCCAGCTCATCGGGACAGGCCTCGGCGTACGAGCAGTACTTC. Translating gives CASSSGQASAYEQYF. The chain joins TRBV18 to TRBJ2-7, with 8 bases matching TRBD1. Germline V CDR1 and CDR2: KGHSH, LQKENI. This CDR3 spans 15 amino acids. Trimming took 5 bases from V and 4 from J; bases not matched to a gene: 10. Combining the CDR3 with reference TRBV18 and TRBJ2-7 gives the whole variable domain NAGVMQNPRHLVRRRGQEARLRCSPMKGHSHVYWYRQLPEEGLKFMVYLQKENIIDESGMPKERFSAEFPKEGPSILRIQQVVRGDSAAYFCASSSGQASAYEQYFGPGTRLTVT.

A single count supports this clone. V usage is TRBV28 and J usage is TRBJ2-5, with D possibly being TRBD2 (7 bases). Trimming removed 6 bases from V and 5 bases from J, with 22 bases in between. Germline V gene sequence: CDR1 MDHEN, CDR2 SYDVKM. The CDR3 sequence is 16 residues long. The CDR3 is CASSQGGVGRGETQYF. The CDR3, as DNA: TGTGCCAGCAGCCAAGGGGGGGTGGGTCGAGGGGAGACCCAGTACTTC.

The chain has TRBV6-6 and TRBJ1-1; D ambiguous. Germline V gene data show CDR1 as MNHNY and CDR2 as SVGAGI (reference sequence). CDR3 length equals 15 residues. V was clipped by 5 bases and J by 1 base, with 14 bases between them. The CDR3 nucleotides read TGTGCCAGCAGTCCGAACCCTGGGCCGAACACTGAAGCTTTCTTT. Protein product: CASSPNPGPNTEAFF.

The chain has TRBV7-8 and TRBJ1-5; D not certain. Germline CDR1 and CDR2: SGHVS and FQNEAQ. The V end lost 5 bases, the J end lost 0 bases, and 17 bases lay between the germline ends. There are 17 residues in the CDR3. CDR3 in amino acids: CASSLARVLFSNQPQHF. CDR3 DNA: TGTGCCAGCAGCCTCGCCCGGGTCCTATTTAGCAATCAGCCCCAGCATTTT.

The chain couples TRBV27 to TRBJ2-1; no firm D call. Germline loops: CDR1 MNHEY, CDR2 SMNVEV (reference sequence). Deletions cut 6 bases from V and 4 bases from J, with 4 bases between. The CDR3 covers 11 residues. The CDR3 sequence is CASRTYNEQFF. CDR3 DNA: TGTGCCAGCAGGACTTACAATGAGCAGTTCTTC.

The gene calls are TRBV5-4 and TRBJ1-1; tentatively, D is TRBD1 (6 bases). CDR3 length: 14 amino acids. Trimming left V 1 base short and J 1 base short, with 8 bases between. Germline CDR1 reads SGHNT; CDR2 reads YYREEE (reference sequence). The CDR3 sequence: CASSLRQANTEAFF. The CDR3 DNA sequence: TGTGCCAGCAGCTTGAGACAGGCGAACACTGAAGCTTTCTTT.

The CDR3 spells CASSPFGQGTAYEQYF. As DNA, the CDR3 is TGTGCCAGTAGTCCCTTCGGACAGGGAACAGCCTACGAGCAGTACTTC. The chain uses TRBV19 and TRBJ2-7; 8 nucleotides match TRBD1. V lost 5 bases and J lost 2; bases outside the gene matches: 11. The germline CDR1 and CDR2 sequences are LNHDA and SQIVND (reference sequence). The CDR3 extends over 16 amino acids. The variable domain in full, completed from reference TRBV19 and TRBJ2-7, reads DGGITQSPKYLFRKEGQNVTLSCEQNLNHDAMYWYRQDPGQGLRLIYYSQIVNDFQKGDIAEGYSVSREKKESFPLTVTSAQKNPTAFYLCASSPFGQGTAYEQYFGPGTRLTVT.

The chain links TRBV10-3 to TRBJ2-2; 12 bases align to TRBD2. J was trimmed by 7 bases and V by 10 bases; bases with no gene match: 7. Germline V gene lookup returns CDR1 ENHRY and CDR2 SYGVKD. This CDR3 spans 14 amino acids. The CDR3: CATKTSGSVGELFF. DNA of the CDR3: TGTGCCACCAAGACTAGCGGGAGCGTCGGGGAGCTGTTTTTT.

The chain recombines TRBV19 with TRBJ1-5; D may be TRBD1 (5 bases). The CDR3 is 14 amino acids. Trimming stripped 7 bases from V and 0 bases from J, with 10 bases between. Per the germline V gene, CDR1 is LNHDA and CDR2 is SQIVND (reference sequence). The DNA of the CDR3 is TGTGCCAGTACCATAGGGGATAGCAATCAGCCCCAGCATTTT. This gives the protein CASTIGDSNQPQHF.

This chain joins TRBV19 and TRBJ1-5; tentatively, D is TRBD1 (6 bases). This CDR3 has 16 residues. Germline CDR1 and CDR2: LNHDA and SQIVND (reference sequence). V lost 7 bases and J lost 0, with 16 bases in between. This CDR3 reads CASISIGGNSNQPQHF. CDR3 coding DNA: TGTGCCAGTATCTCGATAGGGGGAAATAGCAATCAGCCCCAGCATTTT.

In regard to this clone: The sample contains more than one DNA sequence encoding this CDR3. J is TRBJ2-5 and V is TRBV28; 9 nucleotides align to TRBD1. Germline CDR1 is MDHEN and CDR2 is SYDVKM. The CDR3 runs 14 residues. The ends lost 7 bases at V and 5 bases at J; junction bases unmatched: 8. CDR3 sequence (DNA): TGTGCCAGCACTACCAACAGGGGGCCTGAGACCCAGTACTTC. Translation: CASTTNRGPETQYF.

The CDR3 region has the DNA TGCGCCAGCAGCGGGGGACAGGGGGAATACTCTGGGGCCAACGTCCTGACTTTC. This sequence encodes CASSGGQGEYSGANVLTF. The V gene is TRBV5-1, the J gene TRBJ2-6, with 11 bases fitting TRBD1. Germline CDR1 and CDR2: SGHRS and YFSETQ. V shed 4 bases, J shed 0 bases, and the junction held 6 bases outside the gene matches. CDR3 length equals 18 residues.

The chain employs TRBV9 and TRBJ2-1, with D unresolved. V was pared by 4 bases and J by 5 bases, with 10 bases between. Germline CDR1 and CDR2: SGDLS and YYNGEE. The CDR3 consists of 13 residues. CDR3 region: CASSSYMNNEQFF. For the CDR3, the DNA is TGTGCCAGCAGCTCATACATGAACAATGAGCAGTTCTTC.

The chain joins TRBV19 to TRBJ2-1; 11 bases fit TRBD2. This CDR3 has 15 amino acids. The trim removed 4 bases at V and 6 bases at J, leaving 5 bases unmatched. The germline V gene encodes CDR1 LNHDA and CDR2 SQIVND (reference sequence). The DNA of the CDR3 is TGTGCCAGTAGTAAACTAGCGGGAGTGTTCAATGAGCAGTTCTTC. Translation: CASSKLAGVFNEQFF. Full variable domain (missing parts from reference TRBV19 and TRBJ2-1): DGGITQSPKYLFRKEGQNVTLSCEQNLNHDAMYWYRQDPGQGLRLIYYSQIVNDFQKGDIAEGYSVSREKKESFPLTVTSAQKNPTAFYLCASSKLAGVFNEQFFGPGTRLTVL.

The chain is built from TRBV12-2 and TRBJ2-2; no DNA check was done on the table's D call, TRBD1. TRBV12-2 is flagged as a pseudogene. This CDR3 is built from 12 residues. The CDR3 DNA sequence: TGCCGGGACAGTATCTTCTTCGGGGAGCTGTTTTTT. Translated: CRDSIFFGELFF.

This clone occurred once. The genes are TRBV2 and TRBJ2-2; 11 bases align to TRBD1. The CDR3 extends over 16 amino acids. The V and J ends lost 2 bases and 6 bases, in that order; junction bases with no gene match: 5. Germline V CDR1 and CDR2: SNHLY, FYNNEI. CDR3 nucleotides: TGTGCCAGCAGTGAAAGGGACAGGGGGGTCCCCGGGGAGCTGTTTTTT. This translates into CASSERDRGVPGELFF. Full variable domain (rest looked up from reference TRBV2 and TRBJ2-2): EPEVTQTPSHQVTQMGQEVILRCVPISNHLYFYWYRQILGQKVEFLVSFYNNEISEKSEIFDDQFSVERPDGSNFTLKIRSTKLEDSAMYFCASSERDRGVPGELFFGEGSRLTVL.

This chain links TRBV19 with TRBJ1-1; D is ambiguous. V shed 5 bases and J shed 7 bases, with 23 bases lying between them. Germline loops: CDR1 LNHDA, CDR2 SQIVND (reference sequence). CDR3 size: 16 residues. The CDR3 nucleotides read TGTGCCAGTAGTCTTTCATTAGGGCAGCAGCGGATTGAAGCTTTCTTT. Residues: CASSLSLGQQRIEAFF.

The chain has TRBV5-6 and TRBJ2-1; no reliable D call. CDR3 length: 14 residues. V shed 3 bases and J shed 3 bases, with 10 bases lying between them. Germline values: CDR1 SGHDT, CDR2 YYEEEE. The CDR3 spells CASSSLPGYNEQFF. Written as DNA, the CDR3 is TGTGCCAGCAGCTCCCTCCCGGGCTACAATGAGCAGTTCTTC.

This clone was seen once. V is TRBV27 and J is TRBJ2-3, with TRBD2 matching 10 bases. Germline CDR1 MNHEY, CDR2 SMNVEV (reference sequence). The trim removed 5 bases at V and 6 bases at J, leaving 8 bases unmatched. The CDR3 covers 15 residues. The CDR3 bases are TGTGCCAGCAGTCGGCCTAGCGGGGGAGAGGATACGCAGTATTTT. Amino acids: CASSRPSGGEDTQYF.

CDR3 amino acids: CASSLAGLQVAQYF. CDR3 nucleotide sequence: TGTGCCAGCAGCTTAGCGGGACTACAGGTCGCGCAGTACTTC. The rearrangement uses TRBV7-6 and TRBJ2-7; TRBD2 matches 7 bases. The J segment lost 9 bases and the V segment lost 0 bases, leaving 8 bases of the junction unmatched. This CDR3 has 14 residues. Germline V lookup: CDR1 SGHVS, CDR2 FNYEAQ.

The chain uses TRBV7-9 and TRBJ2-1; 13 bases map to TRBD2. CDR3 length equals 15 residues. V trimming: 5 bases; J trimming: 9 bases; junction bases outside the gene matches: 7. Germline CDR1 and CDR2: SEHNR and FQNEAQ (reference sequence). For the CDR3, the DNA is TGTGCCAGCAGCCCCACTAGCGGGGGGGCGGGTGAGCAGTTCTTC. This translates into CASSPTSGGAGEQFF. Drawing the rest from reference TRBV7-9 and TRBJ2-1, the complete variable domain is DTGVSQNPRHKITKRGQNVTFRCDPISEHNRLYWYRQTLGQGPEFLTYFQNEAQLEKSRLLSDRFSAERPKGSFSTLEIQRTEQGDSAMYLCASSPTSGGAGEQFFGPGTRLTVL.

J is TRBJ2-1 and V is TRBV10-3, with 9 bases lining up with TRBD2. V lost 5 bases and J lost 11; bases outside the gene matches: 10. This CDR3 contains 14 residues. Germline CDR1 is ENHRY and CDR2 is SYGVKD. Written as DNA, the CDR3 is TGTGCCATCAGTAGTAGCGGGCGGGAGGGCAAGCAGTTCTTC. As protein: CAISSSGREGKQFF.

The chain employs TRBV7-2 and TRBJ2-4; 11 nucleotides align to TRBD2. V lost 1 base and J lost 0; bases outside the gene matches: 5. The CDR3 is 18 residues long. The germline V gene has CDR1 SGHTA and CDR2 FQGNSA. In nucleotides, the CDR3 is TGTGCCAGCAGCTTAGGCACTAGCGGGAGAGGAGCCAAAAACATTCAGTACTTC. Its translation: CASSLGTSGRGAKNIQYF.